This T cell receptor (beta chain) was sequenced during a study of graft-versus-host responses after intestinal transplantation. For the study at large: Recipients were given multivisceral, liver-intestinal, or isolated intestinal transplants. Once they had received anti-thymocyte globulin induction, all recipients took tacrolimus and steroids for about three years.

Comment on this clone: Its specificity is unknown.

The repertoire was sequenced with immunoSEQ multiplex PCR; TCRdb's copy has only in-frame clones and lacks some. Here the sample spans about 81,000 clones, approximately 90% being singletons. This receptor was taken from a human donor who was the organ donor for an intestinal transplant. The input for sequencing was unstimulated CD4+ T cells sorted from spleen or lymph node cells, taken before transplant.

As DNA, the CDR3 is TGTGCCAGCAGCTCCGCTCGCTACTACGAGCAGTACTTC. Its translation: CASSSARYYEQYF. The rearrangement joins TRBV11-2 to TRBJ2-7; D uncertain. There are 13 residues in the CDR3. Germline V CDR1 and CDR2: SGHAT, FQNNGV. Between the trimmed V and J ends, which lost 4 bases and 3 bases, there was a span of 10 bases. The entire variable domain, with the rest obtained from reference TRBV11-2 and TRBJ2-7, is as follows: EAGVAQSPRYKIIEKRQSVAFWCNPISGHATLYWYQQILGQGPKLLIQFQNNGVVDDSQLPKDRFSAERLKGVDSTLKIQPAKLEDSAVYLCASSSARYYEQYFGPGTRLTVT.